Below are 17 T cell receptor beta chains sequenced from a single sample in a study of long-term antiretroviral therapy in people with HIV. At survey level, the immunoSEQ assay was run in its v3.0 version. Sequenced by immunoSEQ multiplex PCR; TCRdb stores in-frame clones only, minus some. There are 21,000 or so clones in the sample; 82% occur only once, and roughly 8.1% lies in the top ten. Sequences were derived from unsorted PBMCs, sampled at the start of antiretroviral therapy. These receptors came from a man in his fifties with HIV.

The CDR3 DNA follows: TGTGCCAGCAGCTTAAGGTACGGGGTCTCCTACAATGAGCAGTTCTTC. Its translation is CASSLRYGVSYNEQFF. The chain combines TRBV7-3 with TRBJ2-1; D possibly corresponds to TRBD2 (5 bases). Germline values: CDR1 SGHTA, CDR2 FQGTGA. The CDR3 totals 16 residues. V lost 1 base to trimming and J lost 0 bases, with 10 bases between them.

This chain connects TRBV10-3 to TRBJ1-1, with D tentatively TRBD1 (5 bases). The V and J ends lost 7 bases and 4 bases respectively, with 13 bases between them. CDR1 is ENHRY, CDR2 SYGVKD, per germline. The CDR3 totals 13 residues. CDR3 sequence (DNA): TGTGCCATCAACCCCGCGGGGGGCACTGAAGCTTTCTTT. It specifies CAINPAGGTEAFF.

This clone was observed a few times. This chain links TRBV5-4 with TRBJ2-1, with D perhaps being TRBD1 or TRBD2 (6 bases each). V gave up 0 bases and J gave up 0 bases, with 10 bases separating them. Germline CDR1 is SGHNT and CDR2 is YYREEE (reference sequence). This CDR3 has 16 amino acids. The CDR3 bases are TGTGCCAGCAGCTTGGACGGGGGCGCCTCCTACAATGAGCAGTTCTTC. Protein product: CASSLDGGASYNEQFF. The full variable domain, its missing parts supplied by reference TRBV5-4 and TRBJ2-1, is ETGVTQSPTHLIKTRGQQVTLRCSSQSGHNTVSWYQQALGQGPQFIFQYYREEENGRGNFPPRFSGLQFPNYSSELNVNALELDDSALYLCASSLDGGASYNEQFFGPGTRLTVL.

V gene TRBV21-1 combines with J gene TRBJ2-7. TRBV21-1 is marked as a pseudogene. This CDR3 region has 12 residues. CDR3 DNA sequence: TGTGCCAGCAGCAAAAGCAAGACCGAGCAGTACTTC. Its translation is CASSKSKTEQYF.

The chain recombines TRBV4-3 with TRBJ2-3; D is unclear. Germline V CDR1 and CDR2: LGHNA, YSLEER. This CDR3 is 13 amino acids long. Trimming took 0 bases from V and 5 from J, leaving 6 bases between them. In DNA, the CDR3 is TGCGCCAGCAGCCAAGAAAGGGAAGATACGCAGTATTTT. Translating it yields CASSQEREDTQYF.

This clone was picked up one time. The V and J genes are TRBV28 and TRBJ1-5; D might be TRBD1 (6 bases). This CDR3 has 16 amino acids. Trimming pared 7 bases from V and 6 bases from J, leaving 22 bases between. The germline CDR1 and CDR2 sequences are MDHEN and SYDVKM. The CDR3 is CASTTEGGRNGQPQHF. The CDR3 region has the DNA TGTGCCAGCACCACTGAGGGGGGGCGCAACGGTCAGCCCCAGCATTTT.

The chain is built from TRBV6-5 and TRBJ2-1; the D gene is possibly TRBD1 (5 bases). The CDR3 sequence is 13 residues long. Germline V CDR1 and CDR2: MNHEY, SVGAGI. V lost 5 bases and J 4 bases, leaving 9 bases between the germline ends. The CDR3 DNA reads TGTGCCAGCAGTAGGACAATTTACAATGAGCAGTTCTTC. The encoded protein is CASSRTIYNEQFF.

This chain links TRBV7-9 with TRBJ2-7, with D tentatively TRBD1 or TRBD2 (5 bases each). V was clipped by 4 bases and J by 3 bases, with 19 bases between them. CDR1 and CDR2 (germline): SEHNR, FQNEAQ (reference sequence). The CDR3 loop spans 16 amino acids. The CDR3 loop reads CASSSRGTDEFYEQYF. DNA for the CDR3: TGTGCCAGCAGCTCTAGAGGGACGGATGAATTCTACGAGCAGTACTTC. The complete variable domain, with remaining parts taken from reference TRBV7-9 and TRBJ2-7, reads DTGVSQNPRHKITKRGQNVTFRCDPISEHNRLYWYRQTLGQGPEFLTYFQNEAQLEKSRLLSDRFSAERPKGSFSTLEIQRTEQGDSAMYLCASSSRGTDEFYEQYFGPGTRLTVT.

The rearrangement links TRBV5-1 to TRBJ2-7; 7 nucleotides agree with TRBD2. Looked up from germline, CDR1 is SGHRS and CDR2 is YFSETQ. The ends lost 2 bases at V and 4 bases at J; junction bases unmatched: 18. The CDR3 runs 18 residues. The CDR3 nucleotides read TGCGCCAGCAGCTTACGACTTGGTCGCGGGGGACCCGAGTACGAGCAGTACTTC. It specifies CASSLRLGRGGPEYEQYF.

J is TRBJ1-5 and V is TRBV19; 7 positions agree with TRBD1. Trimming at V came to 3 bases and at J to 0 bases, leaving 5 bases not matched to a gene. This CDR3 has 16 residues. Germline CDR1 LNHDA, CDR2 SQIVND (reference sequence). CDR3 nucleotides: TGTGCCAGTAGTATCGGGACAGCGTATAGCAATCAGCCCCAGCATTTT. This encodes CASSIGTAYSNQPQHF.

The gene calls are TRBV4-3 and TRBJ2-1, with D unclear. Germline lookup yields CDR1 LGHNA and CDR2 YSLEER. The CDR3 contains 16 residues. Trimming pared 1 base from V and 2 bases from J, leaving 12 bases between. The CDR3 sequence: CASSQAKRETYNEQFF. The CDR3, as DNA: TGCGCCAGCAGCCAAGCCAAGCGAGAGACCTACAATGAGCAGTTCTTC.

The chain links TRBV19 to TRBJ2-1, with 8 nucleotides matching TRBD1. The ends lost 4 bases at V and 5 bases at J; junction bases unmatched: 7. Germline V gene lookup returns CDR1 LNHDA and CDR2 SQIVND (reference sequence). The CDR3 runs 15 residues. For the CDR3, the DNA is TGTGCCAGTAGTACACCCGGGACAGGCAACAATGAGCAGTTCTTC. Protein: CASSTPGTGNNEQFF.

This clone has just a few counts. The CDR3 protein is CASSLGGADSPLHF. As DNA, the CDR3 is TGCGCCAGCAGCTTAGGGGGGGCAGATTCACCCCTCCACTTT. This sequence joins TRBV5-1 and TRBJ1-6, with D perhaps TRBD1 (6 bases). Looked up from germline, CDR1 is SGHRS and CDR2 is YFSETQ. Trimming took 2 bases from V and 8 from J, leaving 11 bases between them. This CDR3 has 14 amino acids.

CDR3: CASSYKGFMNTEAFF. The CDR3 DNA sequence: TGTGCCAGTAGCTATAAAGGTTTCATGAACACTGAAGCTTTCTTT. The V and J genes are TRBV19 and TRBJ1-1; no clear D gene. In germline, CDR1 is LNHDA, CDR2 SQIVND (reference sequence). The CDR3 has 15 amino acids. V was trimmed by 6 bases and J by 0 bases, leaving 14 bases between them.

The chain employs TRBV10-1 and TRBJ2-2; TRBD1 matches at 8 bases. The ends lost 5 bases at V and 5 bases at J; junction bases unmatched: 4. CDR3 length: 14 residues. Germline CDR1 is WNHNN and CDR2 is SYGVQD (reference sequence). In nucleotides, the CDR3 is TGCGCCAGCAGTCCATACAGGGGGACCGGGGAGCTGTTTTTT. Encoded protein: CASSPYRGTGELFF.

The chain combines TRBV9 with TRBJ1-2; possible D gene TRBD1, 5 bases. CDR1 is SGDLS, CDR2 YYNGEE, per germline. V lost 0 bases, J lost 2 bases, and 11 bases lay in between. The CDR3 contains 15 residues. In DNA form, the CDR3 reads TGTGCCAGCAGCGTAGACCTGACAGCCAACTATGGCTACACCTTC. Translating gives CASSVDLTANYGYTF.

This clone was observed once. The chain has TRBV4-1 and TRBJ1-4, with 7 bases matching TRBD1. V lost 4 bases to trimming and J lost 0 bases; unmatched junction nucleotides: 8. In germline, CDR1 is MGHRA, CDR2 YSYEKL. The CDR3 sequence is 17 residues long. The CDR3, as DNA: TGCGCCAGCAGCCCGGGGACAGCAAGATCAACTAATGAAAAACTGTTTTTT. Translating gives CASSPGTARSTNEKLFF.